Sequencing of this T cell receptor (beta chain) was carried out in a study of Ad26.COV2.S vaccination and SARS-CoV-2 variants. The treatment is: 15 to 20 received Ad26.COV2.S at low or high dose, single or two shots; several received placebo; per-sample allocation not given. The samples date from day 63 after the first vaccine or placebo injection. Clones were read by immunoSEQ multiplex PCR, and TCRdb kept only the in-frame ones, dropping some. The table includes 300,000 to 500,000 clones, approximately 91% detected once. This CDR3 has 15 amino acids. The V gene's germline CDR1 is ENHRY and CDR2 SYGVKD. Losses at the gene ends were 10 bases for V and 5 bases for J; bases not matched to a gene: 14.

This sequence joins TRBV10-3 and TRBJ2-5; 9 bases are a match to TRBD1. The specimen was peripheral blood, collected in a trial of Ad26.COV2.S vaccine versus placebo. This TCR came from a person aged 18-65 years who received the Ad26.COV2.S COVID-19 vaccine or a placebo. The CDR3 loop is CANDRGESYGETQYF. The DNA of the CDR3 is TGTGCCAACGACAGGGGGGAGTCTTACGGGGAGACCCAGTACTTC.